Listed below are T cell receptor beta chains from one sample, sequenced in a study of T cells in Graves' hyperthyroidism and ophthalmopathy. TCRdb independently ran MiXCR on the multiplex PCR reads; one entry per CDR3 protein. The sample contains around 300,000 distinct CDR3 sequences, roughly 13% of which appear only once. Sequencing input: blood. All receptors come from a middle-aged woman with Graves' ophthalmopathy. The CDR3 runs from the conserved cysteine through the conserved F or W. The D gene is left open where the match is weak. Not all rows give a size; the values are once, few, many and, for expanded clones, a class.

clone_size	d_call	v_call	j_call	cdr3_length	cdr3_nt	cdr3_aa
many	TRBD1	TRBV2	TRBJ2-2	14	TGTGCCAGCACCGACAGGGGACGCACCGGGGAGCTGTTTTTT	CASTDRGRTGELFF
many	-	TRBV2	TRBJ2-2	12	TGTGCCAGCAGCCAGCGCGGCGGGGAGCTGTTTTTT	CASSQRGGELFF
many	-	TRBV2	TRBJ2-1	16	TGTGCCAGCAGTGACCCCCCAACCAGCTCCTACAATGAGCAGTTCTTC	CASSDPPTSSYNEQFF
many	-	TRBV30	TRBJ1-2	12	TGTGCCTGGAGTGCGAGGGGAAATGGCTACACCTTC	CAWSARGNGYTF
many	TRBD1	TRBV10-3	TRBJ2-3	13	TGTGCCATCAGCGGACAGGGCACAGATACGCAGTATTTT	CAISGQGTDTQYF
many	TRBD1	TRBV3-1	TRBJ2-7	14	TGTGCCAGCAGCCCGACAGGGGGATACTACGAGCAGTACTTC	CASSPTGGYYEQYF
many	-	TRBV12-3/TRBV12-4	TRBJ1-2	12	TGTGCCAGCAGTTCTGTTCCGCGTGGCTACACCTTC	CASSSVPRGYTF
few	TRBD2	TRBV20-1	TRBJ2-1	15	TGCAGTGCCCCGGGGCTAGCGGGGCCCTACAATGAGCAGTTCTTC	CSAPGLAGPYNEQFF
many	TRBD1	TRBV20-1	TRBJ1-5	16	TGCAGTGCTAGAGCCTCGCACAGGGGTAGCAATCAGCCCCAGCATTTT	CSARASHRGSNQPQHF
few	-	TRBV20-1	TRBJ2-7	15	TGCAGTGCTAGAGGATTACCGGGAACAACCTACGAGCAGTACTTC	CSARGLPGTTYEQYF
many	TRBD2	TRBV15	TRBJ2-5	16	TGTGCCACCAGCAGACGTAGCGGGGGGAATCAAGAGACCCAGTACTTC	CATSRRSGGNQETQYF
-	-	TRBV5-6	TRBJ1-4	15	TGTGCCAGCAGACCAATGGGACATCTTAATGAAAAACTGTTTTTT	CASRPMGHLNEKLFF
many	-	TRBV3-1	TRBJ1-1	14	TGTGCCAGCAGCCGAGGGACATGGGGCACTGAAGCTTTCTTT	CASSRGTWGTEAFF
-	-	TRBV6-1	TRBJ2-3	11	TGTGCCAGCAGTGACAGCCTCACGCAGTATTTT	CASSDSLTQYF
-	-	TRBV20-1	TRBJ2-3	13	TGCAGTGCTTTAGACGGTCACACAGATACGCAGTATTTT	CSALDGHTDTQYF
-	-	TRBV28	TRBJ2-2	12	TGTGCCAGCAGTTTATGGGGCGGGGAGCTGTTTTTT	CASSLWGGELFF
-	-	TRBV6-1	TRBJ1-5	15	TGTGCCAGCAGTGACATGGGCAGGAACAATCAGCCCCAGCATTTT	CASSDMGRNNQPQHF
many	-	TRBV18	TRBJ2-5	15	TGTGCCAGCTCACCGGAGGCTAGCGAGGAAGAGACCCAGTACTTC	CASSPEASEEETQYF
many	-	TRBV7-9	TRBJ2-7	11	TGTGCCAGCAGCGCGGCGGGCGAGCAGTACTTC	CASSAAGEQYF
-	TRBD2	TRBV2	TRBJ2-1	15	TGTGCCAGCACCAGCACTAGCGGGAGGGTCAATGAGCAGTTCTTC	CASTSTSGRVNEQFF
many	-	TRBV7-2	TRBJ1-1	14	TGTGCCAGCAGCTCATTGCCGACGGTGACTGAAGCTTTCTTT	CASSSLPTVTEAFF
many	TRBD1	TRBV3-1	TRBJ1-6	16	TGTGCCAGCAGTACACTGGGACAGGGTCAAAATTCACCCCTCCACTTT	CASSTLGQGQNSPLHF
many	-	TRBV5-1	TRBJ2-1	17	TGCGCCAGCAGCTTGGCCAGGGGAGATAGCTCCTACAATGAGCAGTTCTTC	CASSLARGDSSYNEQFF
-	-	TRBV5-4	TRBJ1-1	17	TGTGCCAGCAGCCCGGCATCGGCCAGCCGAAGGGACACTGAAGCTTTCTTT	CASSPASASRRDTEAFF